The clone carrying this T cell receptor (beta chain) has only a few counts. The antigen is unknown. The data are from a study of early T cells in non-severe SARS-CoV-2 infection. Study-level findings and limits: Anti-spike CD8 responses were favored by VDJdb matching, which missed private and CD4 specificities.

Germline lookup yields CDR1 MNHNY and CDR2 SVGAGI (reference sequence). The CDR3 is 12 residues long. V lost 6 bases and J 3 bases, leaving 9 bases between the germline ends. TCRdb reprocessed the 5' RACE reads with MiXCR, giving one entry per CDR3 protein. Altogether 75,000 to 95,000 distinct CDR3 sequences are present, around 17% being singletons, with the ten largest covering just over 5%. The receptor was isolated from an adult who was a healthcare worker with PCR-confirmed SARS-CoV-2 infection or an uninfected control (not recorded which). The V call is TRBV6-6, the J call TRBJ2-7; D gene unclear. The sequenced sample was whole blood, obtained at baseline. The CDR3 spells CASSETNYEQYF. DNA for the CDR3: TGTGCCAGCAGCGAAACTAACTACGAGCAGTACTTC.